This TCR beta chain was recorded in a study of T cells in Graves' hyperthyroidism and ophthalmopathy. Amplification of TCR beta CDR3 regions was performed using RNA transcripts as template. The HTBI primer set served for first-round RT-PCR of the TCR CDR3. TCRdb re-analysed the multiplex PCR reads in MiXCR, keeping a single row per CDR3 protein. The sample carries 490,000 or so distinct CDR3 sequences, 20% recorded once. The CDR3 is made up of 15 amino acids. CDR1 and CDR2 from the germline V gene are SQVTM and ANQGSEA. Deletions cut 4 bases from V and 0 bases from J, with 12 bases between. This clonotype was recorded only once.

This TCR was recovered from a man aged 35-49 years with Graves' ophthalmopathy. Sequenced: blood. The chain carries TRBV29-1 and TRBJ2-2; D possibly corresponds to TRBD2 (7 bases). The CDR3 sequence is CSVVAGATNTGELFF. CDR3 DNA: TGCAGCGTTGTGGCGGGGGCTACGAACACCGGGGAGCTGTTTTTT.